This T cell receptor (beta chain) was found in a study of shared clonotypes between healthy human individuals. Regarding the study as a whole: Sequencing depth was predicted to influence how clonotypes are shared among donors. Generation probabilities were higher for clonotypes shared across all four sorted-subset donors than for unshared ones. Sample collection involved blood only; tissue repertoires are likely different. A handful of donors shared about 4.5% of their naive CD4 clonotypes.

The method was immunoSEQ multiplex PCR; TCRdb's version includes in-frame clones alone and lacks a portion of them. This table holds some 2.4 million clones, approximately 94% found once. Note on this clone: The antigen is undetermined.

The TCR comes from a man aged 18 to 35 in good health. Some clones in this sample may be carry-over from other donors' samples. Sequences were obtained from naive CD4+ T cells from PBMCs. The sample's subset: CD45RA+ positively selected.

The CDR3 reads CAWSPGLSAEAFF. For the CDR3, the DNA is TGTGCCTGGAGTCCGGGGCTATCCGCTGAAGCTTTCTTT. The V and J genes are TRBV30 and TRBJ1-1, with a possible D match to TRBD1 (5 bases). CDR3 length: 13 amino acids. CDR1 and CDR2 from the germline V gene are GTSNPN and SVGIG (reference sequence). The V and J ends lost 2 bases and 6 bases respectively, with 13 bases between them.